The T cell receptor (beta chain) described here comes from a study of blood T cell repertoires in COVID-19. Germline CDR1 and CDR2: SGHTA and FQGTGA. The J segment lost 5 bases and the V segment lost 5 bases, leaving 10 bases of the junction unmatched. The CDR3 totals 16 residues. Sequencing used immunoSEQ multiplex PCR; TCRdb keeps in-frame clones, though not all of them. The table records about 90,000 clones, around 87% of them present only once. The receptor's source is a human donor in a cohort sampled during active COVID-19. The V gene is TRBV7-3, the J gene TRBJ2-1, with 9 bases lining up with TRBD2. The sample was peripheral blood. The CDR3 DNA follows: TGTGCCAGCAGCCGGAGGGCGGGGGGGCAACACAATGAGCAGTTCTTC. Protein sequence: CASSRRAGGQHNEQFF.